These 23 T cell receptor beta chains originate from one sample sequenced in a study of identical twins. Each CDR3 protein gets one entry after TCRdb re-called the 5' RACE reads with MiXCR. The table has about 220,000 distinct CDR3 sequences, around 6.9% seen once. These records were also assigned to another study, of yellow fever vaccine responses in identical twins.

Sequenced sample: memory (CD45RO+) T cells sorted from blood. The receptors come from a woman under 30 in good health.

This clonotype was recorded many times. The rearrangement joins TRBV29-1 to TRBJ1-1, with no clear D. Trimming took off 7 bases at V and 3 bases at J, with 6 bases between the two ends. The CDR3 contains 10 residues. CDR1 SQVTM and CDR2 ANQGSEA come from the germline V gene. The CDR3, as DNA: TGCAGCGGGGGTCACACTGAAGCTTTCTTT. Residues: CSGGHTEAFF.

This clonotype was counted between two and nine times. V gene TRBV6-5 combines with J gene TRBJ2-6; a weak D match, TRBD1 (6 bases). Germline V gene lookup returns CDR1 MNHEY and CDR2 SVGAGI. The CDR3 contains 17 residues. V dropped 2 bases and J dropped 3 bases, with 14 bases sitting between them. CDR3 residues: CASSYGVGAVGANVLTF. The CDR3 DNA sequence: TGTGCCAGCAGTTACGGTGTGGGGGCGGTTGGGGCCAACGTCCTGACTTTC.

This clonotype was seen many times. The chain employs TRBV30 and TRBJ2-7, with D possibly being TRBD1 (6 bases). The V end lost 5 bases, the J end lost 2 bases, and 13 bases lay between the germline ends. CDR3 length: 13 amino acids. Germline CDR1 is GTSNPN and CDR2 is SVGIG (reference sequence). The CDR3 DNA reads as TGTGCCTGGGACCAGGGGACAACCTACGAGCAGTACTTC. This gives the protein CAWDQGTTYEQYF.

J is TRBJ2-3 and V is TRBV28; 7 positions match TRBD1. V dropped 6 bases and J dropped 6; count of bases not matched to a gene: 6. The CDR3 consists of 13 residues. Germline V gene sequence: CDR1 MDHEN, CDR2 SYDVKM. The chain's CDR3 is CASSITGADTQYF. The CDR3 DNA reads TGTGCCAGCAGCATCACAGGGGCGGATACGCAGTATTTT.

This clonotype was detected many times. V usage is TRBV11-2 and J usage is TRBJ2-2, with 11 bases aligning to TRBD2. The V segment lost 5 bases and the J segment 6 bases; nucleotides outside the gene matches: 20. Germline assignment: CDR1 SGHAT and CDR2 FQNNGV. CDR3 length equals 20 residues. The CDR3 DNA reads as TGTGCCAGCAGCGCCGCCGGGACTAGCGGAGCTCTCCCCAAGCCCGGGGAGCTGTTTTTT. This translates into CASSAAGTSGALPKPGELFF.

This clonotype was detected many times. The chain combines TRBV4-2 with TRBJ2-7; TRBD2 aligns across 7 bases. Trimming at V came to 0 bases and at J to 4 bases, leaving 12 bases not matched to a gene. From germline, CDR1 is LGHNA and CDR2 YNFKEQ. This CDR3 has 17 residues. CDR3: CASSQDTSAREGYEQYF. For the CDR3, the DNA is TGTGCCAGCAGCCAAGACACTTCGGCCAGGGAGGGTTACGAGCAGTACTTC.

This clonotype was found a few times. The CDR3 sequence is CASSSPPNNEQFF. Here the CDR3 DNA reads TGTGCCAGCAGTTCCCCTCCTAACAATGAGCAGTTCTTC. This chain joins TRBV5-4 and TRBJ2-1; D is undetermined. The CDR3 is made up of 13 amino acids. Trimming took off 5 bases at V and 5 bases at J, with 11 bases between the two ends. Germline-derived CDR1 and CDR2 are SGHNT and YYREEE (reference sequence).

In its sample, this clonotype was seen many times. This chain uses TRBV7-2 with TRBJ2-1; 10 bases fit TRBD2. The junction had 11 bases not matched to a gene; V was cut back by 2 bases and J by 7 bases. CDR1 SGHTA and CDR2 FQGNSA come from the germline V gene. CDR3 length equals 17 residues. The CDR3 region is CASSLMPLAGDMNEQFF. CDR3 nucleotide sequence: TGTGCCAGCAGCTTAATGCCCCTAGCGGGAGATATGAATGAGCAGTTCTTC.

This clonotype was detected ten times or more. The chain carries TRBV6-1 and TRBJ2-4; no clear D gene. Germline CDR1 reads MNHNS; CDR2 reads SASEGT. The CDR3 length is 15 residues. V was cut by 6 bases and J by 0 bases, with 12 bases left in between. The DNA for the CDR3 is TGTGCCAGCAGCGCGCAGGAGCGAGCCAAAAACATTCAGTACTTC. This encodes CASSAQERAKNIQYF.

This sequence joins TRBV20-1 and TRBJ2-7, with D tentatively TRBD1 or TRBD2 (5 bases each). With 5 bases removed from V and 3 bases from J, the gap between germline ends came to 14 bases. Germline V lookup: CDR1 DFQATT, CDR2 SNEGSKA (reference sequence). This CDR3 comprises 13 residues. The CDR3 nucleotides are TGCAGTGCTCTACCCGGGACCATCTACGAGCAGTACTTC. It specifies CSALPGTIYEQYF.

This sequence joins TRBV21-1 and TRBJ2-3; the DNA was not compared with TRBD1, the D call given in the table. TRBV21-1 constitutes a pseudogene. The CDR3 loop spans 17 amino acids. The CDR3 reads CASSTRTDPPPTDTQYF. For the CDR3, the DNA is TGTGCCAGCAGCACCAGGACAGATCCACCACCCACAGATACGCAGTATTTT.

This clonotype was seen a few times. V usage is TRBV7-2 and J usage is TRBJ2-1; 12 nucleotides line up with TRBD2. CDR1 SGHTA and CDR2 FQGNSA come from the germline V gene. This CDR3 contains 14 residues. The junction had 5 bases not matched to a gene; V was cut back by 5 bases and J by 9 bases. The DNA of the CDR3 is TGTGCCAGCAGCCTCGGACTAGCGGGATTTGAGCAGTTCTTC. Protein: CASSLGLAGFEQFF.

This clonotype was counted ten times or more. The rearrangement joins TRBV12-3 or TRBV12-4 to TRBJ2-5, with D hard to call. V shed 3 bases and J shed 3 bases, with 8 bases lying between them. The CDR3 is made up of 13 amino acids. CDR3 sequence reads: CASSLSHEETQYF. DNA of the CDR3: TGTGCCAGCAGTTTGTCTCATGAAGAGACCCAGTACTTC.

V usage is TRBV15 and J usage is TRBJ2-1; D ambiguous. The V and J ends lost 1 base and 5 bases respectively, with 12 bases between them. Germline loops: CDR1 LNHNV, CDR2 YYDKDF (reference sequence). This CDR3 region has 15 residues. The CDR3 here is CATSRGYGGNNEQFF. The CDR3 nucleotides are TGTGCCACCAGCAGAGGTTATGGTGGGAACAATGAGCAGTTCTTC. Using reference TRBV15 and TRBJ2-1 for the parts outside the CDR3, the full variable domain is DAMVIQNPRYQVTQFGKPVTLSCSQTLNHNVMYWYQQKSSQAPKLLFHYYDKDFNNEADTPDNFQSRRPNTSFCFLDIRSPGLGDTAMYLCATSRGYGGNNEQFFGPGTRLTVL.

This clonotype was counted ten times or more. The rearrangement links TRBV7-3 to TRBJ2-3; TRBD2 agrees at 8 bases. CDR1 SGHTA and CDR2 FQGTGA come from the germline V gene. The junction had 5 bases not matched to a gene; V was cut back by 4 bases and J by 5 bases. This CDR3 region has 14 residues. DNA of the CDR3: TGTGCCAGCAGCTACGGGGGGGCCGAAGATACGCAGTATTTT. Its protein is CASSYGGAEDTQYF.

This chain uses TRBV2 with TRBJ2-3; 12 bases agree with TRBD2. V lost 7 bases, J lost 5 bases, and 7 bases stayed unmatched. This CDR3 is 15 amino acids long. Germline CDR1 reads SNHLY; CDR2 reads FYNNEI. This chain's CDR3 is CASILAGGPGDTQYF. DNA for the CDR3: TGTGCCAGCATCCTAGCGGGGGGGCCCGGAGATACGCAGTATTTT.

The chain joins TRBV10-1 to TRBJ2-7; no reliable D call. V lost 0 bases and J 0 bases, leaving 6 bases between the germline ends. Germline V CDR1 and CDR2: WNHNN, SYGVQD (reference sequence). The length of the CDR3 is 14 residues. CDR3 amino acids: CASSESLSSYEQYF. The CDR3 DNA sequence: TGCGCCAGCAGTGAGTCCCTGAGCTCCTACGAGCAGTACTTC.

The sample holds a few counts of this clonotype. Written as DNA, the CDR3 is TGTGCCAGCAGTGAATTAGGCAGGAACGAGCAGTACTTC. Residues: CASSELGRNEQYF. This sequence joins TRBV25-1 and TRBJ2-7; unclear D gene. Trimming left V 1 base short and J 5 bases short, with 9 bases between. CDR1 MGHDK and CDR2 SYGVNS come from the germline V gene. The CDR3 runs to 13 residues.

This clonotype was seen many times. This sequence joins TRBV12-3 or TRBV12-4 and TRBJ2-1, with D possibly matching TRBD1 (5 bases). The CDR3 is 14 residues long. With 3 bases removed from V and 8 bases from J, the gap between germline ends came to 14 bases. The CDR3 protein is CASSFSQGRDEQFF. The CDR3 DNA reads as TGTGCCAGCAGTTTTTCGCAGGGTCGGGATGAGCAGTTCTTC.

The sample holds many counts of this clonotype. This chain uses TRBV4-2 with TRBJ2-1; 9 bases are a match to TRBD2. Unmatched junction bases numbered 13, after V lost 0 bases and J lost 4 bases. The CDR3 extends over 19 amino acids. Germline loops: CDR1 LGHNA, CDR2 YNFKEQ. CDR3 sequence: CASSQETPGSGSIYNEQFF. The DNA of the CDR3 is TGTGCCAGCAGCCAAGAAACTCCAGGTAGCGGGAGCATTTACAATGAGCAGTTCTTC.

This clonotype was seen only a few times. The V and J genes are TRBV9 and TRBJ1-3, with D possibly being TRBD1 (5 bases). The ends were cut back, 0 bases at V and 0 bases at J, with 7 bases in the middle. This CDR3 is 15 amino acids long. CDR1 and CDR2 from the germline V gene are SGDLS and YYNGEE. CDR3 DNA: TGTGCCAGCAGCGTAGGGGGGGACTCTGGAAACACCATATATTTT. Encoded protein: CASSVGGDSGNTIYF.

This clonotype was observed many times. The rearrangement joins TRBV3-1 to TRBJ2-1, with 8 positions matching TRBD2. The germline CDR1 and CDR2 sequences are LGHDT and YNNKEL (reference sequence). This CDR3 is built from 17 residues. V lost 3 bases and J lost 2; bases outside the gene matches: 9. DNA for the CDR3: TGTGCCAGCAGCCATTTCAGTGACGGGGGGGCCTACAATGAGCAGTTCTTC. Its translation is CASSHFSDGGAYNEQFF.

This chain joins TRBV4-3 and TRBJ2-7, with D possibly being TRBD1 or TRBD2 (5 bases each). Germline V lookup: CDR1 LGHNA, CDR2 YSLEER. This CDR3 is built from 15 residues. V was pared by 4 bases and J by 6 bases, with 19 bases between. The CDR3 sequence: CASSLGHSLGGEQYF. The CDR3, as DNA: TGCGCCAGCAGCCTAGGACACTCCCTTGGGGGCGAGCAGTACTTC.